A single sample is the source of the 21 T cell receptor beta chains below, sequenced in a study of blood T cell repertoires in COVID-19. The method was immunoSEQ multiplex PCR; TCRdb's version includes in-frame clones alone and lacks a portion of them. The sample has roughly 110,000 clones, roughly four fifths seen once. Input material: peripheral blood. These receptors came from a woman aged 55-69 years with acute or convalescent COVID-19.

V gene TRBV3-1 (or the pseudogene TRBV3-2) combines with J gene TRBJ1-2; possible D gene TRBD1, 5 bases. This CDR3 is 13 amino acids long. CDR1 and CDR2 from the germline V gene are LGHDT and YNNKEL (reference sequence). Trimming shortened V by 8 bases and J by 5 bases, and 15 bases separated the two germline ends. The CDR3 sequence is CASYHGGGYGYTF. CDR3 nucleotides: TGTGCCAGCTACCACGGGGGGGGATATGGCTACACCTTC.

Here the CDR3 DNA reads TGCGCCAGCAGCTTGGCTTCGAATCAGCCCCAGCATTTT. It specifies CASSLASNQPQHF. This sequence joins TRBV5-1 and TRBJ1-5; D call uncertain. The CDR3 runs 13 residues. V gave up 0 bases and J gave up 4 bases, with 5 bases separating them. Germline values: CDR1 SGHRS, CDR2 YFSETQ.

The chain is built from TRBV5-1 and TRBJ1-6, with D uncertain. The germline CDR1 and CDR2 sequences are SGHRS and YFSETQ. The CDR3 sequence is 16 residues long. Trimming cost V 0 bases and J 7 bases, with 14 bases left between them. The CDR3 DNA follows: TGCGCCAGCAGCTTGGGGACCGGGTCGGGGAATTCACCCCTCCACTTT. Protein product: CASSLGTGSGNSPLHF.

The chain uses TRBV6-5 and TRBJ2-1; 8 nucleotides match TRBD2. Trimming at V came to 3 bases and at J to 4 bases, leaving 5 bases not matched to a gene. The CDR3 consists of 15 residues. Germline V lookup: CDR1 MNHEY, CDR2 SVGAGI. CDR3 region: CASSYIGGDYNEQFF. The CDR3 DNA sequence: TGTGCCAGCAGTTATATCGGGGGGGATTACAATGAGCAGTTCTTC.

J is TRBJ1-4 and V is TRBV7-9, with 7 bases matching TRBD1. CDR1 is SEHNR and CDR2 is FQNEAQ in the germline V gene (reference sequence). Losses at the gene ends were 1 base for V and 5 bases for J; bases not matched to a gene: 10. The CDR3 length is 17 residues. The CDR3 reads CASSLGIGGQENEKLFF. The CDR3 DNA follows: TGTGCCAGCAGCTTAGGGATAGGAGGACAGGAGAATGAAAAACTGTTTTTT.

In regard to this clone: At one end the junction does not follow the germline gene, possibly because of a read error. The J gene is TRBJ1-1, the V gene TRBV29-1; a weak D match, TRBD1 (5 bases). CDR1 is SQVTM, CDR2 ANQGSEA, per germline. The CDR3 is 8 residues long. DNA of the CDR3: TGCAGCGTGGCCGACAGAGCGTTT. Amino acids: CSVADRAF.

The J gene is TRBJ1-5, the V gene TRBV28; TRBD1 aligns across 7 bases. V was clipped by 0 bases and J by 13 bases; unmatched bases: 12. The CDR3 is made up of 15 amino acids. Germline CDR1 MDHEN, CDR2 SYDVKM. The CDR3 DNA reads as TGTGCCAGCAGTTTATGGCTGGACAGGCCTCGCCCTCAGCATTTT. Its translation is CASSLWLDRPRPQHF.

In this sample, this clone turned up once. V usage is TRBV5-5 and J usage is TRBJ1-4; D possibly corresponds to TRBD1 (5 bases). V was shortened by 0 bases and J by 8 bases, with 11 bases between the two germline ends. The CDR3 spans 14 residues. Germline V gene data show CDR1 as SGHKS and CDR2 as YYEKEE (reference sequence). The CDR3, as DNA: TGTGCCAGCAGCTTGGTGCAGGGAGGCGAAAAACTGTTTTTT. Translation: CASSLVQGGEKLFF.

This chain uses TRBV19 with TRBJ1-5; D might be TRBD1 (5 bases). The CDR3 loop spans 20 amino acids. Germline V lookup: CDR1 LNHDA, CDR2 SQIVND (reference sequence). Between the trimmed V and J ends, which lost 3 bases and 0 bases, there was a span of 24 bases. The CDR3: CASSISSARGGGCSNQPQHF. The CDR3 coding sequence is TGTGCCAGTAGTATTTCGTCTGCCCGCGGGGGGGGGTGTAGCAATCAGCCCCAGCATTTT. Full variable domain (remainder filled in from reference TRBV19 and TRBJ1-5): DGGITQSPKYLFRKEGQNVTLSCEQNLNHDAMYWYRQDPGQGLRLIYYSQIVNDFQKGDIAEGYSVSREKKESFPLTVTSAQKNPTAFYLCASSISSARGGGCSNQPQHFGDGTRLSIL.

This chain joins TRBV6-6 and TRBJ2-1; a possible D gene is TRBD1 (5 bases). In germline, CDR1 is MNHNY, CDR2 SVGAGI (reference sequence). The ends were cut back, 5 bases at V and 1 base at J, with 12 bases in the middle. The CDR3 consists of 15 residues. CDR3 protein: CASSPQGSSYNEQFF. The CDR3 DNA is TGTGCCAGCAGTCCTCAGGGTTCTTCCTACAATGAGCAGTTCTTC.

This chain connects TRBV6-5 to TRBJ1-2; 10 bases fit TRBD1. Looked up from germline, CDR1 is MNHEY and CDR2 is SVGAGI. V lost 6 bases, J lost 8 bases, and 9 bases stayed unmatched. The CDR3 totals 14 residues. CDR3 residues: CASRKGQGTGGYTF. CDR3 DNA: TGTGCCAGCAGGAAGGGACAGGGGACGGGCGGCTACACCTTC.

The chain combines TRBV7-5 with TRBJ2-7; the table's D call, TRBD1, has no DNA check behind it. TRBV7-5 is termed a pseudogene. The CDR3 runs to 15 residues. The CDR3 is CARSLWTGSSYEQYF. Here the CDR3 DNA reads TGTGCCAGAAGCCTATGGACAGGGAGCTCCTACGAGCAGTACTTC.

The V and J genes are TRBV6-2 or TRBV6-3 and TRBJ1-2; 7 positions agree with TRBD1. Germline V CDR1 and CDR2: MNHEY, SVGEGT. The CDR3 loop spans 16 amino acids. After removal of 4 bases from V and 0 bases from J, the junction contained 8 bases not matched to a gene. The CDR3 loop reads CASSLQGGIANYGYTF. DNA for the CDR3: TGTGCCAGCAGTTTGCAAGGGGGCATAGCTAACTATGGCTACACCTTC.

Comments on this clone: Other DNA sequences in this specimen translate into the identical CDR3. The V call is TRBV5-1, the J call TRBJ1-4, with D unresolved. Germline V gene sequence: CDR1 SGHRS, CDR2 YFSETQ. V lost 0 bases and J lost 3, with 6 bases in between. CDR3 length: 14 amino acids. The CDR3 reads CASSLDSPNEKLFF. The CDR3 DNA is TGCGCCAGCAGCTTGGACTCACCTAATGAAAAACTGTTTTTT.

The chain uses TRBV5-6 and TRBJ1-4; weak D call: TRBD1 (6 bases). Germline-derived CDR1 and CDR2 are SGHDT and YYEEEE. V lost 2 bases, J lost 0 bases, and 11 bases lay in between. This CDR3 is 16 amino acids long. The CDR3 DNA is TGTGCCAGCAGCTTTGGGACACTTACAACTAATGAAAAACTGTTTTTT. It encodes CASSFGTLTTNEKLFF.

This clone was detected once. The J gene is TRBJ2-7, the V gene TRBV7-2, with TRBD2 matching over 14 bases. Germline assignment: CDR1 SGHTA and CDR2 FQGNSA. This CDR3 has 17 residues. V was clipped by 4 bases and J by 3 bases; unmatched bases: 8. Here the CDR3 reads CASSSGTSGGTYYEQYF. The CDR3 nucleotides read TGTGCCAGCAGCTCTGGGACTAGCGGGGGAACTTACTACGAGCAGTACTTC.

V and J are TRBV20-1 and TRBJ2-7, with a weak D call TRBD1 (6 bases). The CDR3 consists of 11 residues. The germline CDR1 and CDR2 sequences are DFQATT and SNEGSKA (reference sequence). Here the CDR3 reads CSFGGGNEQYF. The CDR3 DNA sequence: TGCTCCTTTGGGGGCGGCAACGAGCAGTACTTC.

The rearrangement links TRBV5-1 to TRBJ2-1; TRBD1 matches 7 bases. This CDR3 spans 15 amino acids. Trimming cost V 4 bases and J 0 bases; bases outside gene matches: 4. Germline V gene sequence: CDR1 SGHRS, CDR2 YFSETQ. DNA of the CDR3: TGCGCCAGCAGCCGACAGGGTGACTCCTACAATGAGCAGTTCTTC. It translates to CASSRQGDSYNEQFF.

In regard to this clone: One junction end disagrees with the germline gene, perhaps due to a read error. The chain has TRBV15 and TRBJ2-7, with 9 bases identical to TRBD1. There are 13 residues in the CDR3. In germline, CDR1 is LNHNV, CDR2 YYDKDF (reference sequence). The CDR3 spells CATSRDRGQGRHF. The DNA of the CDR3 is TGTGCCACCAGCAGAGATAGGGGACAGGGCCGTCACTTC.

DNA for the CDR3: TGTGCCAGCAGCCCGAGGAGGGTGGGGTATAATTCACCCCTCCACTTT. The encoded protein is CASSPRRVGYNSPLHF. The chain recombines TRBV28 with TRBJ1-6; D not certain. Trimming stripped 6 bases from V and 4 bases from J, with 16 bases between. This CDR3 is built from 16 residues. Germline V gene sequence: CDR1 MDHEN, CDR2 SYDVKM.

About this clone: At the DNA level, this CDR3 is encoded by other sequences in the same sample as well. CDR3 in DNA: TGTGCCAGCAGCCACTGGGGGCAGGGGGCCTCTGAGACCCAGTACTTC. Residues: CASSHWGQGASETQYF. The V gene is TRBV9, the J gene TRBJ2-5; 8 bases fit TRBD1. The CDR3 runs 16 residues. Germline V gene lookup returns CDR1 SGDLS and CDR2 YYNGEE. With 4 bases clipped from V and 5 bases from J, the junction kept 13 bases outside the gene matches.